The 27 T cell receptor beta chains below all came from one sample that was sequenced in a study of blood T cell repertoires in COVID-19. Using immunoSEQ multiplex PCR, the repertoire was profiled, and TCRdb retains in-frame clones only, with some absent. Among about 220,000 clones listed, more than 85% were seen once. The sequencing sample was made of peripheral blood. These receptor sequences come from a man aged 40-49 years with active or convalescent COVID-19.

The V gene is TRBV19, the J gene TRBJ1-4; D possibly corresponds to TRBD1 (6 bases). Germline V gives CDR1 LNHDA, CDR2 SQIVND (reference sequence). The V and J ends lost 0 bases and 7 bases respectively, with 12 bases between them. The CDR3 runs 15 residues. The CDR3, as DNA: TGTGCCAGTAGTATAGATATCACAGGGCCTGAAAAACTGTTTTTT. Translating gives CASSIDITGPEKLFF. The variable domain in full, with the rest retrieved from reference TRBV19 and TRBJ1-4, is DGGITQSPKYLFRKEGQNVTLSCEQNLNHDAMYWYRQDPGQGLRLIYYSQIVNDFQKGDIAEGYSVSREKKESFPLTVTSAQKNPTAFYLCASSIDITGPEKLFFGSGTQLSVL.

The table lists this clone with a few counts. Additional DNA sequences in this sample encode the identical CDR3. V usage is TRBV28 and J usage is TRBJ1-5; 7 bases map to TRBD1. Trimming at V came to 5 bases and at J to 4 bases, leaving 5 bases not matched to a gene. The CDR3 has 14 amino acids. Germline V gene lookup returns CDR1 MDHEN and CDR2 SYDVKM. This chain's CDR3 is CASSPTTGNQPQHF. The CDR3 DNA sequence: TGTGCCAGCAGTCCTACGACAGGGAATCAGCCCCAGCATTTT.

The rearrangement joins TRBV2 to TRBJ1-4; TRBD1 might be the D (6 bases). The V gene's germline CDR1 is SNHLY and CDR2 FYNNEI. This CDR3 spans 12 amino acids. V gave up 7 bases and J gave up 9 bases, with 12 bases separating them. For the CDR3, the DNA is TGTGCCAGCAAAGACAGGAGCAAAAAACTGTTTTTT. Translation: CASKDRSKKLFF.

The V call is TRBV5-6, the J call TRBJ2-1; no firm D call. Germline V lookup: CDR1 SGHDT, CDR2 YYEEEE. The CDR3 sequence is 13 residues long. V lost 0 bases and J lost 9, with 10 bases in between. CDR3 in DNA: TGTGCCAGCAGCTTGGAGAGAGGCGGTGAGCAGTTCTTC. Encoded protein: CASSLERGGEQFF.

The chain couples TRBV6-5 to TRBJ1-5; possibly TRBD1 for D (6 bases). The V gene's germline CDR1 is MNHEY and CDR2 SVGAGI. This CDR3 region has 13 residues. Trimming stripped 9 bases from V and 2 bases from J, with 11 bases between. CDR3 protein: CASENRGNQPQHF. Written as DNA, the CDR3 is TGTGCCAGTGAGAACAGGGGCAATCAGCCCCAGCATTTT.

This clone was recorded only once. The CDR3 reads CASSYNQGRETQYF. CDR3 DNA sequence: TGTGCCAGCAGTTACAATCAGGGGAGAGAGACCCAGTACTTC. The chain carries TRBV6-6 and TRBJ2-5; D might be TRBD1 (6 bases). V was cut by 2 bases and J by 4 bases, with 11 bases left in between. The length of the CDR3 is 14 residues. The germline V gene encodes CDR1 MNHNY and CDR2 SVGAGI (reference sequence).

The gene calls are TRBV5-1 and TRBJ2-7, with TRBD2 matching over 8 bases. From germline, CDR1 is SGHRS and CDR2 YFSETQ. This CDR3 spans 17 amino acids. V trimming: 0 bases; J trimming: 0 bases; junction bases outside the gene matches: 8. The CDR3 nucleotides read TGCGCCAGCAGCTTGGGAGAAACTAGCGGAAGCTCCTACGAGCAGTACTTC. Its translation is CASSLGETSGSSYEQYF. Full variable domain (outside the CDR3, taken from reference TRBV5-1 and TRBJ2-7): KAGVTQTPRYLIKTRGQQVTLSCSPISGHRSVSWYQQTPGQGLQFLFEYFSETQRNKGNFPGRFSGRQFSNSRSEMNVSTLELGDSALYLCASSLGETSGSSYEQYFGPGTRLTVT.

This clone was seen a handful of times. The chain couples TRBV7-6 to TRBJ2-2, with a weak D call TRBD1 (7 bases). CDR1 SGHVS and CDR2 FNYEAQ come from the germline V gene. This CDR3 region has 16 residues. Trimming pared 0 bases from V and 7 bases from J, leaving 15 bases between. This chain's CDR3 is CASSLAGGGGVGELFF. CDR3 nucleotide sequence: TGTGCCAGCAGCTTAGCTGGAGGGGGCGGGGTCGGGGAGCTGTTTTTT.

The chain employs TRBV5-6 and TRBJ1-1, with D uncertain. Per germline, CDR1 SGHDT and CDR2 YYEEEE. Trimming took off 6 bases at V and 5 bases at J, with 11 bases between the two ends. The CDR3 length is 12 residues. The CDR3 protein is CASNGGPTEAFF. For the CDR3, the DNA is TGTGCCAGCAATGGAGGACCTACTGAAGCTTTCTTT.

The chain couples TRBV27 to TRBJ2-7; 9 bases map to TRBD1. CDR1 MNHEY and CDR2 SMNVEV come from the germline V gene (reference sequence). CDR3 length: 13 residues. The ends lost 6 bases at V and 3 bases at J; junction bases unmatched: 3. CDR3 sequence reads: CASSPGQGYEQYF. In DNA form, the CDR3 reads TGTGCCAGCAGCCCGGGACAGGGCTACGAGCAGTACTTC.

This chain uses TRBV9 with TRBJ2-1; D is undetermined. The CDR3 is made up of 14 amino acids. The V gene's germline CDR1 is SGDLS and CDR2 YYNGEE. Trimming left V 0 bases short and J 3 bases short, with 7 bases between. In DNA form, the CDR3 reads TGTGCCAGCAGCGTAGAACTATTCTACAATGAGCAGTTCTTC. Protein product: CASSVELFYNEQFF.

This rearrangement joins TRBV28 to TRBJ1-5; D unresolved. The CDR3 runs 14 residues. The V gene's germline CDR1 is MDHEN and CDR2 SYDVKM. Trimming removed 2 bases at V and 7 bases at J, with 12 bases between. CDR3 region: CASSLTGEGQPQHF. DNA of the CDR3: TGTGCCAGCAGTTTAACCGGGGAAGGCCAGCCCCAGCATTTT.

The rearrangement uses TRBV27 and TRBJ1-4; TRBD1 agrees at 7 bases. Trimming cost V 6 bases and J 8 bases; bases outside gene matches: 6. This CDR3 has 13 residues. Germline V gene lookup returns CDR1 MNHEY and CDR2 SMNVEV (reference sequence). This chain's CDR3 is CASRLTGREKLFF. CDR3 DNA: TGTGCCAGCAGGCTGACAGGGAGGGAAAAACTGTTTTTT.

The chain links TRBV15 to TRBJ1-3; 9 bases line up with TRBD1. Per germline, CDR1 LNHNV and CDR2 YYDKDF (reference sequence). Trimming at V came to 6 bases and at J to 2 bases, leaving 2 bases not matched to a gene. The CDR3 is 14 amino acids. The CDR3 sequence: CATRRDRAGNTIYF. The CDR3 DNA sequence: TGTGCCACCAGAAGGGACAGGGCTGGAAACACCATATATTTT.

The V and J genes are TRBV28 and TRBJ1-5, with 9 bases matching TRBD1. Germline lookup yields CDR1 MDHEN and CDR2 SYDVKM. The V segment lost 4 bases and the J segment 2 bases; nucleotides outside the gene matches: 6. The CDR3 runs 16 residues. The CDR3 region is CASSSTDRGRNQPQHF. In DNA form, the CDR3 reads TGTGCCAGCAGTTCCACGGACAGGGGTCGCAATCAGCCCCAGCATTTT.

The chain employs TRBV24-1 and TRBJ1-3, with D tentatively TRBD1 (6 bases). CDR3 length: 17 residues. Germline CDR1 KGHDR, CDR2 SFDVKD. V was trimmed by 9 bases and J by 4 bases, leaving 24 bases between them. DNA for the CDR3: TGTGCCACCCCCCGGAGGAGCAGGGGAGTAGGGGGAAACACCATATATTTT. Its translation: CATPRRSRGVGGNTIYF.

The chain couples TRBV7-9 to TRBJ1-4; the match to TRBD1 covers 7 bases. CDR1 SEHNR and CDR2 FQNEAQ come from the germline V gene (reference sequence). The V and J ends lost 4 bases and 0 bases, in that order; junction bases with no gene match: 11. The CDR3 has 18 residues. CDR3 DNA: TGTGCCAGCAGCTCCCATATAGGACAGGTGGCAACTAATGAAAAACTGTTTTTT. It codes for CASSSHIGQVATNEKLFF. Together with reference TRBV7-9 and TRBJ1-4, the CDR3 gives the full variable domain: DTGVSQNPRHKITKRGQNVTFRCDPISEHNRLYWYRQTLGQGPEFLTYFQNEAQLEKSRLLSDRFSAERPKGSFSTLEIQRTEQGDSAMYLCASSSHIGQVATNEKLFFGSGTQLSVL.

The chain recombines TRBV13 with TRBJ2-1; 9 bases are shared with TRBD1. V lost 4 bases and J lost 5; bases outside the gene matches: 6. This CDR3 is built from 15 residues. Germline CDR1 PRHDT, CDR2 FYEKMQ (reference sequence). The CDR3 nucleotides are TGTGCCAGCAGCTCATGGGACAGGGACAACAATGAGCAGTTCTTC. Encoded protein: CASSSWDRDNNEQFF.

V is TRBV5-1 and J is TRBJ2-1; the match to TRBD2 covers 7 bases. The CDR3 is 17 residues long. In germline, CDR1 is SGHRS, CDR2 YFSETQ. The V segment lost 3 bases and the J segment 0 bases; nucleotides outside the gene matches: 9. The CDR3 protein is CASSWPSGGGSYNEQFF. CDR3 nucleotide sequence: TGCGCCAGCAGCTGGCCCTCGGGGGGTGGCTCCTACAATGAGCAGTTCTTC.

The chain combines TRBV12-3 or TRBV12-4 with TRBJ2-7; TRBD1 agrees at 8 bases. CDR3 length equals 12 residues. V was clipped by 6 bases and J by 4 bases; unmatched bases: 2. CDR3 residues: CASSTGGYEQYF. CDR3 nucleotides: TGTGCCAGCAGCACAGGGGGGTACGAGCAGTACTTC.

V usage is TRBV27 and J usage is TRBJ1-1; possible D gene TRBD1, 5 bases. The CDR3 has 13 residues. Germline CDR1 is MNHEY and CDR2 is SMNVEV (reference sequence). V was clipped by 4 bases and J by 3 bases, with 9 bases between them. CDR3 sequence: CASSWGGDTEAFF. In DNA form, the CDR3 reads TGTGCCAGCAGTTGGGGGGGAGACACTGAAGCTTTCTTT.

This rearrangement joins TRBV28 to TRBJ1-2, with 7 nucleotides matching TRBD1. The CDR3 extends over 13 amino acids. Germline V gives CDR1 MDHEN, CDR2 SYDVKM. The V segment lost 5 bases and the J segment 4 bases; nucleotides outside the gene matches: 4. CDR3 DNA: TGTGCCAGCAGTACACAGGGGTCCTATGGCTACACCTTC. The encoded protein is CASSTQGSYGYTF.

CDR3 protein: CASSLGTGGRAGANVLTF. CDR3 DNA: TGTGCCAGCAGCTTGGGGACAGGGGGAAGGGCTGGGGCCAACGTCCTGACTTTC. The chain has TRBV5-4 and TRBJ2-6, with 10 bases fitting TRBD1. The trim removed 0 bases at V and 2 bases at J, leaving 5 bases unmatched. The CDR3 sequence is 18 residues long. Per the germline V gene, CDR1 is SGHNT and CDR2 is YYREEE (reference sequence).

V and J are TRBV5-1 and TRBJ1-3; D call uncertain. CDR3 size: 15 residues. Germline V gene sequence: CDR1 SGHRS, CDR2 YFSETQ. V was trimmed by 3 bases and J by 0 bases, leaving 10 bases between them. Written as DNA, the CDR3 is TGCGCCAGCAGCTCGGACGGGAACTCTGGAAACACCATATATTTT. This sequence encodes CASSSDGNSGNTIYF.

The table lists this clone with a few counts. The chain joins TRBV6-4 to TRBJ2-3, with 10 positions matching TRBD2. The CDR3 totals 15 residues. J was trimmed by 3 bases and V by 4 bases; bases with no gene match: 4. Germline CDR1 MRHNA, CDR2 SNTAGT. CDR3 bases: TGTGCCAGCAGTGTACTAGCGGGGAGTACAGATACGCAGTATTTT. Translated: CASSVLAGSTDTQYF.

V is TRBV29-1 and J is TRBJ1-1; no reliable D call. V lost 5 bases to trimming and J lost 3 bases, with 16 bases between them. The CDR3 is made up of 14 amino acids. Germline values: CDR1 SQVTM, CDR2 ANQGSEA. CDR3 nucleotide sequence: TGCAGCGTTACTTCACACCTGAGGGACACTGAAGCTTTCTTT. It yields the protein CSVTSHLRDTEAFF.

This chain joins TRBV28 and TRBJ1-4, with D perhaps matching TRBD1 (5 bases). Germline V CDR1 and CDR2: MDHEN, SYDVKM. Trimming took off 5 bases at V and 8 bases at J, with 12 bases between the two ends. The CDR3 covers 13 residues. The CDR3 region is CASSLGEDEKLFF. CDR3 nucleotides: TGTGCCAGCAGTCTAGGGGAGGACGAAAAACTGTTTTTT.